This passage covers 30 T cell receptor beta chains from one sample sequenced in a study of tumor-infiltrating lymphocytes in primary liver carcinoma. Reverse transcription of approximately 500 ng total RNA with a constant-region primer produced TCR beta cDNA. Three nested multiplex PCR rounds of slightly modified ARM-PCR generated TCR beta libraries. In the first two PCR rounds, TRBV1-TRBV30 forward primers were paired with a C-beta reverse primer, and each round lasted roughly 9 cycles. Via MiXCR, TCRdb re-called the multiplex PCR reads, giving one row per CDR3 protein. The sample has 45,000 or so distinct CDR3 sequences; approximately 70% are singletons. Co-extraction of both nucleic acids (RNA and DNA) used roughly 20-34 mg of unsorted bulk tissue. Sequencing was performed on liver tumor tissue from sampling region 2. The sample's subset: tumor region T2, inferior pole. These receptors came from a man in his forties or fifties with primary liver carcinoma and hepatitis B virus infection.

This clonotype appeared a single time. Compared with germline, one end of the junction differs, possibly owing to a read error. The chain combines TRBV6-5 with TRBJ1-4; D unclear. The CDR3 consists of 14 residues. Germline CDR1 is MNHEY and CDR2 is SVGAGI. The CDR3: CPSSRGRTNEKLFF. DNA of the CDR3: TGTCCCAGCAGTCGTGGTCGGACTAATGAAAAACTGTTTTTT.

This chain connects TRBV11-2 to TRBJ2-5; perhaps TRBD1 as D (5 bases). Germline CDR1 reads SGHAT; CDR2 reads FQNNGV. The CDR3 extends over 13 amino acids. Trimming cost V 9 bases and J 7 bases, with 18 bases left between them. CDR3 loop: CASGARGVGTQYF. The CDR3 DNA follows: TGTGCCAGTGGAGCTAGGGGCGTAGGGACCCAGTACTTC.

Points on this clonotype: A junction boundary mismatches the germline segment, possibly from a read error. The rearrangement uses TRBV28 and TRBJ2-1; a weak D match, TRBD2 (6 bases). This CDR3 has 14 amino acids. CDR1 and CDR2 from the germline V gene are MDHEN and SYDVKM. As DNA, the CDR3 is TGTGCCAGCCGTAGGTCGGGAGAGTACAATGAGCACTTCTTC. Residues: CASRRSGEYNEHFF.

This clonotype has just one count. This chain uses TRBV20-1 with TRBJ2-7, with D possibly being TRBD2 (5 bases). With 2 bases removed from V and 3 bases from J, the gap between germline ends came to 11 bases. Per the germline V gene, CDR1 is DFQATT and CDR2 is SNEGSKA (reference sequence). The CDR3 covers 13 residues. The CDR3 loop is CSARYGNNYEQYF. The CDR3 nucleotides are TGCAGTGCTAGATACGGGAACAACTACGAGCAGTACTTC.

As for this clonotype: The junction differs from germline at one of its ends, possibly a read error. The chain couples TRBV6-1 to TRBJ1-2; no clear D gene. This CDR3 has 12 residues. From germline, CDR1 is MNHNS and CDR2 SASEGT. CDR3: CASSAPLYGHTF. The CDR3 DNA is TGTGCCAGCAGTGCCCCTCTATATGGCCACACCTTT.

V is TRBV29-1 and J is TRBJ1-5, with a weak D call TRBD1 (5 bases). Germline V gene data show CDR1 as SQVTM and CDR2 as ANQGSEA. V lost 8 bases and J lost 4, with 15 bases in between. CDR3 size: 13 residues. The CDR3 bases are TGCAGCACTGGGGGGGGAGCGAATCAGCCCCAGCATTTT. Its protein product is CSTGGGANQPQHF.

To note about this clonotype: A junction end diverges from the germline sequence, so it may reflect a read error. V and J are TRBV14 and TRBJ2-3; D might be TRBD2 (5 bases). Germline V CDR1 and CDR2: SGHDN, FVKESK. CDR3 size: 14 residues. The CDR3 loop is CGSSQVGSTDAQYF. DNA of the CDR3: TGTGGCAGCAGCCAGGTGGGGAGTACAGATGCGCAGTATTTT.

The chain uses TRBV28 and TRBJ2-3; D is possibly TRBD1 (6 bases). Trimming stripped 8 bases from V and 3 bases from J, with 15 bases between. CDR3 length: 14 amino acids. Looked up from germline, CDR1 is MDHEN and CDR2 is SYDVKM. CDR3 DNA sequence: TGTGCCAGCTCTAGGACAGTGTTGACAGATACGCAGTATTTT. Protein sequence: CASSRTVLTDTQYF.

This clonotype appeared a few times. In this CDR3 the conserved last residue, phenylalanine or tryptophan, is missing, so a read error is likely. The chain has TRBV11-1 and TRBJ1-6, with D perhaps matching TRBD1 (5 bases). This CDR3 comprises 13 residues. Germline CDR1 reads SGHAT; CDR2 reads FQDESV (reference sequence). The DNA of the CDR3 is TGTACCAGCAGCCGGACACTGGTTTCACACCTCCACCTT. Its protein product is CTSSRTLVSHLHL.

The chain couples TRBV25-1 to TRBJ1-2; TRBD1 agrees at 7 bases. V trimming: 9 bases; J trimming: 4 bases; junction bases outside the gene matches: 14. There are 15 residues in the CDR3. Germline V gene data show CDR1 as MGHDK and CDR2 as SYGVNS. As DNA, the CDR3 is TGTGCCAGTAGCTCCCGGGACAGCCTGGGCTATGGCTACACCTTC. This encodes CASSSRDSLGYGYTF.

The V call is TRBV7-9, the J call TRBJ1-2; unclear D gene. CDR3 size: 14 residues. CDR1 SEHNR and CDR2 FQNEAQ come from the germline V gene (reference sequence). The V and J ends lost 6 bases and 6 bases respectively, with 17 bases between them. The CDR3 here is CASRWDAGFHGYTF. CDR3 in DNA: TGTGCCAGCAGATGGGATGCGGGGTTTCATGGCTACACCTTC. Complete variable domain (other parts from reference TRBV7-9 and TRBJ1-2): DTGVSQNPRHKITKRGQNVTFRCDPISEHNRLYWYRQTLGQGPEFLTYFQNEAQLEKSRLLSDRFSAERPKGSFSTLEIQRTEQGDSAMYLCASRWDAGFHGYTFGSGTRLTVV.

Many counts were recorded for this clonotype. The V gene is TRBV19, the J gene TRBJ1-2, with no clear D. The CDR3 is 13 amino acids. V lost 6 bases and J 4 bases, leaving 12 bases between the germline ends. CDR1 is LNHDA and CDR2 is SQIVND in the germline V gene (reference sequence). CDR3 protein: CASSPELSYGYTF. DNA for the CDR3: TGTGCCAGTAGCCCGGAGCTCAGCTATGGCTACACCTTC.

Concerning this clonotype: The junction does not match germline at one end; this may be a read error. This chain links TRBV11-2 with TRBJ2-1; D unresolved. CDR1 and CDR2 from the germline V gene are SGHAT and FQNNGV. CDR3 length: 13 amino acids. The CDR3 spells CAISIELYNEQFF. CDR3 bases: TGTGCCATCAGCATAGAATTATACAATGAGCAGTTCTTC.

The sample holds one count of this clonotype. Being one base from a much bigger clone, this may be a read error. This chain joins TRBV6-1 and TRBJ2-1; 12 bases map to TRBD2. This CDR3 contains 15 residues. J lost 9 bases, V lost 5 bases, and 8 bases had no gene match. Germline values: CDR1 MNHNS, CDR2 SASEGT. The CDR3 sequence is CASSYRLAGDSEQFF. Here the CDR3 DNA reads TGTGCCAGCAGTTATCGACTAGCGGGAGACAGTGAGCAGTTCTTC.

As for this clonotype: Here the CDR3 omits its conserved ending phenylalanine or tryptophan, so a read error is the likely source. The genes are TRBV30 and TRBJ2-1, with no clear D. Germline-derived CDR1 and CDR2 are GTSNPN and SVGIG (reference sequence). CDR3 length: 13 residues. The V gene lost 2 bases and the J gene lost 5 bases, with 10 bases spanning the gap. The DNA for the CDR3 is TGTGCCTGGAGTCACAGTGGGAACAATGAGCAGTTCCTC. Translation: CAWSHSGNNEQFL.

Relative to its sample, this clonotype is medium-sized (0.01 to 0.1%). The chain is built from TRBV6-2 or TRBV6-3 and TRBJ2-5; possible D gene TRBD1, 6 bases. V dropped 4 bases and J dropped 5 bases, with 14 bases sitting between them. This CDR3 has 14 residues. Germline CDR1 MNHEY, CDR2 SVGEGT. This chain's CDR3 is CASSSRTVMETQYF. The CDR3 bases are TGTGCCAGCAGTTCACGGACAGTTATGGAGACCCAGTACTTC.

This clonotype appeared a few times. The junction departs from the called germline gene at one end, perhaps through a read error. The chain carries TRBV6-2 or TRBV6-3 and TRBJ2-7; D unclear. The CDR3 extends over 11 amino acids. Germline CDR1 reads MNHEY; CDR2 reads SVGEGT. The DNA of the CDR3 is TGTGCCCTCAGCGCCAGTTACGAGCAATACTTC. Its protein product is CALSASYEQYF.

In the case of this clonotype: One end of the junction fails to match germline, which may point to a read error. This chain links TRBV24-1 with TRBJ1-5, with TRBD1 identical over 8 bases. Looked up from germline, CDR1 is KGHDR and CDR2 is SFDVKD. The CDR3 covers 16 residues. Written as DNA, the CDR3 is TGTGCCACCCAGGACAGGGTCACATATAGCAATCAGCCCCAGCTTTTT. Translating it yields CATQDRVTYSNQPQLF.

This clonotype was counted only a few times. A read error may be the cause here, since a much bigger clone is one base away. The chain recombines TRBV24-1 with TRBJ2-1; TRBD2 matches 9 bases. The germline V gene encodes CDR1 KGHDR and CDR2 SFDVKD. The CDR3 spans 13 residues. CDR3 loop: CATSASGVSEQSF. The CDR3 region has the DNA TGTGCCACCAGTGCTAGCGGGGTCTCTGAGCAGTCCTTC.

J is TRBJ2-2 and V is TRBV7-9; 7 bases line up with TRBD1. Losses at the gene ends were 5 bases for V and 8 bases for J; bases not matched to a gene: 11. CDR3 length: 15 amino acids. Germline V gene lookup returns CDR1 SEHNR and CDR2 FQNEAQ (reference sequence). The CDR3 DNA is TGTGCCAGCAGCGTCGTGACAGGGATGGAAGGGGAGCTGTTTTTT. Its protein product is CASSVVTGMEGELFF.

Concerning this clonotype itself: The junction differs from germline at one of its ends, possibly a read error. The chain combines TRBV6-1 with TRBJ1-1; D not resolved. CDR3 length: 13 amino acids. The germline V gene encodes CDR1 MNHNS and CDR2 SASEGT. CDR3 nucleotide sequence: TGTGCCAGCAGTGAAATCAAGAACGCTGAAGTTTTCTTT. Translated, it gives CASSEIKNAEVFF.

This sequence joins TRBV28 and TRBJ2-3, with D tentatively TRBD2 (5 bases). V dropped 3 bases and J dropped 11 bases, with 21 bases sitting between them. Germline V CDR1 and CDR2: MDHEN, SYDVKM. The CDR3 has 15 residues. CDR3 region: CASSFRPGLAPWQYF. CDR3 DNA: TGTGCCAGCAGTTTTCGACCGGGATTAGCCCCATGGCAGTATTTT.

Notes on this clonotype: A much more abundant neighbour one base away suggests this may be a read error. The J gene is TRBJ2-3, the V gene TRBV5-1; the D gene is possibly TRBD1 (5 bases). The length of the CDR3 is 14 residues. Germline loops: CDR1 SGHRS, CDR2 YFSETQ. V gave up 2 bases and J gave up 8 bases, with 15 bases separating them. The CDR3 here is CASSFNDSTGTQYF. DNA for the CDR3: TGCGCCAGCAGCTTTAATGACAGTACGGGTACGCAGTATTTT.

The CDR3 spells CVNIRESGTQYF. As DNA, the CDR3 is TGTGTCAACATCCGGGAGAGCGGGACCCAGTACTTC. The rearrangement uses TRBV12-3 or TRBV12-4 and TRBJ2-7; D might be TRBD2 (6 bases). The J call is doubtful: the DNA matches TRBJ2-5 better. The CDR3 contains 12 residues.

The sample holds many counts of this clonotype. The CDR3 loop reads CASGGRAGELFF. DNA for the CDR3: TGTGCCAGCGGGGGGCGGGCCGGGGAGCTGTTTTTT. The rearrangement joins TRBV25-1 to TRBJ2-2, with D possibly called TRBD1 or TRBD2 (6 bases each). Germline CDR1 MGHDK, CDR2 SYGVNS. V lost 8 bases, J lost 6 bases, and 10 bases lay in between. CDR3 length: 12 amino acids.

The genes are TRBV5-1 and TRBJ2-5; no clear D. The CDR3 covers 14 residues. V was clipped by 4 bases and J by 5 bases, with 15 bases between them. Germline CDR1 SGHRS, CDR2 YFSETQ. This chain's CDR3 is CASSLDQFQETQYF. CDR3 nucleotides: TGCGCCAGCAGCCTCGACCAATTTCAGGAGACCCAGTACTTC.

This clonotype was detected ten times or more. The chain has TRBV18 and TRBJ1-1; no clear D. CDR3 size: 12 residues. Germline CDR1 reads KGHSH; CDR2 reads LQKENI. V lost 2 bases and J lost 5, with 6 bases in between. The CDR3 sequence: CASSPGWTEAFF. The CDR3 DNA follows: TGTGCCAGCTCACCAGGGTGGACTGAAGCTTTCTTT.

This clonotype was seen many times. V is TRBV7-9 and J is TRBJ2-7; D ambiguous. Germline V lookup: CDR1 SEHNR, CDR2 FQNEAQ (reference sequence). The CDR3 has 12 amino acids. The germline V and J ends were trimmed by 2 bases and 5 bases, with 7 bases remaining between them. The CDR3 is CASSLSADEQYF. CDR3 DNA: TGTGCCAGCAGCTTATCTGCTGACGAGCAGTACTTC.

As for this clonotype: One end of the junction does not line up with germline, which may come from a read error. The chain recombines TRBV6-5 with TRBJ1-1; no clear D gene. Germline-derived CDR1 and CDR2 are MNHEY and SVGAGI. The CDR3 sequence is 14 residues long. The CDR3 DNA follows: TGTGCCTGCAGCACCGGGGTTGGGAACACTGAAGCTTTCTTT. Protein: CACSTGVGNTEAFF.

This clonotype occurred a few times. The chain couples TRBV21-1 to TRBJ2-7; the listed D gene, TRBD1, was not tested against the DNA. TRBV21-1 is assigned pseudogene status. The CDR3 runs to 14 residues. In DNA, the CDR3 is TGTGCCAGCAGCCAGCGCGCAGGGGCATACGAGCAGTACTTC. It codes for CASSQRAGAYEQYF.